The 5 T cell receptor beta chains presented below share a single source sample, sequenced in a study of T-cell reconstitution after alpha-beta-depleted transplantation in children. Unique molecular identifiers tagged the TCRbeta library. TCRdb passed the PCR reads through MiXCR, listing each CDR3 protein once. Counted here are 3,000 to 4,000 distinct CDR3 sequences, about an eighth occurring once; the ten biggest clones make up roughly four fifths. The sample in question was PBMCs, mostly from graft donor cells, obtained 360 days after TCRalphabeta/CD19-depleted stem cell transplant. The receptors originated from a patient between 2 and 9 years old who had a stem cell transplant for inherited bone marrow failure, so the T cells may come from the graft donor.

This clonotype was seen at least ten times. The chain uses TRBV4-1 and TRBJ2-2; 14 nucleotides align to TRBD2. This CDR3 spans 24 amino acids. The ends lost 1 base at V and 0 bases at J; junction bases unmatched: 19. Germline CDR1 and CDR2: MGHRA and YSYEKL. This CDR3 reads CASSQGHGLAGGVDSLPNTGELFF. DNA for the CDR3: TGCGCCAGCAGCCAAGGACACGGACTAGCGGGAGGAGTCGATTCCCTTCCGAACACCGGGGAGCTGTTTTTT.

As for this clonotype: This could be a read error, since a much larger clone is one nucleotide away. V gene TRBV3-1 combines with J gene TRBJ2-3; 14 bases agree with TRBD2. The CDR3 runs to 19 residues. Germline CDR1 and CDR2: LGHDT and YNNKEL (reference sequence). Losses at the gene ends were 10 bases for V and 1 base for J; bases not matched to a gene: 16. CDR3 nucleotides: TGTGCCATCTGTTCGGGGACTAGCGGGAGTCGACCCGGCACAGATACGCAGTATTTT. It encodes CAICSGTSGSRPGTDTQYF.

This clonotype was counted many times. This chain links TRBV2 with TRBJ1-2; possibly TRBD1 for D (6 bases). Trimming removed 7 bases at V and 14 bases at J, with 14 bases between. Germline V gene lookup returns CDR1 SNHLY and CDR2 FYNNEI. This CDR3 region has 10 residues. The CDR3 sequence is CASMDWGLTF. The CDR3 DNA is TGTGCCAGCATGGACTGGGGGCTGACCTTC.

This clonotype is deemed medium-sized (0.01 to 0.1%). CDR3 protein: CASSLMIEGAYGYTF. The CDR3 nucleotides are TGTGCCAGCAGCTTGATGATTGAGGGAGCCTATGGCTACACCTTC. V gene TRBV5-6 combines with J gene TRBJ1-2; unclear D gene. Trimming shortened V by 1 base and J by 4 bases, and 14 bases separated the two germline ends. The germline V gene encodes CDR1 SGHDT and CDR2 YYEEEE. The CDR3 is 15 amino acids. Together with reference TRBV5-6 and TRBJ1-2, the CDR3 gives the full variable domain: DAGVTQSPTHLIKTRGQQVTLRCSPKSGHDTVSWYQQALGQGPQFIFQYYEEEERQRGNFPDRFSGHQFPNYSSELNVNALLLGDSALYLCASSLMIEGAYGYTFGSGTRLTVV.

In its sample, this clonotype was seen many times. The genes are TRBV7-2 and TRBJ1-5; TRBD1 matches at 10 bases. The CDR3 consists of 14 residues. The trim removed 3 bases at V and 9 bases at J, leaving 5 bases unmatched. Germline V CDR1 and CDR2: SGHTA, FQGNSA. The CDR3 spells CASSFDRGPRPQHF. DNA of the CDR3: TGTGCCAGCAGCTTCGACAGGGGGCCGCGGCCCCAGCATTTT. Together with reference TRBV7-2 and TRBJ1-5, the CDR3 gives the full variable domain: GAGVSQSPSNKVTEKGKDVELRCDPISGHTALYWYRQSLGQGLEFLIYFQGNSAPDKSGLPSDRFSAERTGGSVSTLTIQRTQQEDSAVYLCASSFDRGPRPQHFGDGTRLSIL.